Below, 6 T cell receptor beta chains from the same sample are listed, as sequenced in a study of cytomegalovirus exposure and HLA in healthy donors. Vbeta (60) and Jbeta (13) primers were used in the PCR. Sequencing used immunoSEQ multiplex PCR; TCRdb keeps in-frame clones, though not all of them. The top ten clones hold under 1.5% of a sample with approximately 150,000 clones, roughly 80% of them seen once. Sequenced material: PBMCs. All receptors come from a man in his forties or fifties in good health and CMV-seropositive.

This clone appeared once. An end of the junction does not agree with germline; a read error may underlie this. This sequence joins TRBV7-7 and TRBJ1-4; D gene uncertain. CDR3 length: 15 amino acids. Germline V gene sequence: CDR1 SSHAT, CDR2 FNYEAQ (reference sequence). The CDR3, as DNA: TGTGCTAGCAGCTTAGGTGGGCAGCCGAATGAAAAACTGTTTTTT. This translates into CASSLGGQPNEKLFF.

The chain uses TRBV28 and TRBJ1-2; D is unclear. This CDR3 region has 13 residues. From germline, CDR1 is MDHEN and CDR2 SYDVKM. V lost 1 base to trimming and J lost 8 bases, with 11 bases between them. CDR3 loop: CASSLLGSWGYTF. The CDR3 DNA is TGTGCCAGCAGTTTATTGGGTAGCTGGGGCTACACCTTC.

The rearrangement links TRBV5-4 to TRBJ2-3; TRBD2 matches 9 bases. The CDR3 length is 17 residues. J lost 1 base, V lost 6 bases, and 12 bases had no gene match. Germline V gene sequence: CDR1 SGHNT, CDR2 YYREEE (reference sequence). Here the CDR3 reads CASTPRPAGGRTDTQYF. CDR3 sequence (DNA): TGTGCCAGCACCCCCCGGCCAGCGGGGGGTCGCACAGATACGCAGTATTTT.

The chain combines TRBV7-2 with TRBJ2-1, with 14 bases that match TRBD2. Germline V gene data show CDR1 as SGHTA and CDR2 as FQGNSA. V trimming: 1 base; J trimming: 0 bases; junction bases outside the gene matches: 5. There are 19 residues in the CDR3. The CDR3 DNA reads TGTGCCAGCAGCTTAGATGGACTAGCGGGAGGAAGCTCCTACAATGAGCAGTTCTTC. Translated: CASSLDGLAGGSSYNEQFF. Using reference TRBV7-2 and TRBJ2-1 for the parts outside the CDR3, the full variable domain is GAGVSQSPSNKVTEKGKDVELRCDPISGHTALYWYRQSLGQGLEFLIYFQGNSAPDKSGLPSDRFSAERTGGSVSTLTIQRTQQEDSAVYLCASSLDGLAGGSSYNEQFFGPGTRLTVL.

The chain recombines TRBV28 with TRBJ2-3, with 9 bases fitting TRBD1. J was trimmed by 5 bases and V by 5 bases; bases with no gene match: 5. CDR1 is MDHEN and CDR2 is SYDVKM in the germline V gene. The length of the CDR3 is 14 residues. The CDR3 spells CASSRQGEKDTQYF. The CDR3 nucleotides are TGTGCCAGCAGTCGACAGGGGGAAAAAGATACGCAGTATTTT.

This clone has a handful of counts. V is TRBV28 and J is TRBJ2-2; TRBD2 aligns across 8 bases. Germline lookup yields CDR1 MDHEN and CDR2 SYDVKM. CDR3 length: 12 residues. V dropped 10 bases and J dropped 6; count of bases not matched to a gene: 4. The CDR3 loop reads CATGLASGELFF. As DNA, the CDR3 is TGTGCCACCGGACTAGCCTCCGGGGAGCTGTTTTTT.